These 26 T cell receptor beta chains were all obtained from the same sample, sequenced in a study of neurological immune-mediated disorders. MiXCR, run by TCRdb on the 5' RACE reads, gives a single entry per CDR3 protein. The sample holds roughly 43,000 distinct CDR3 sequences, 1.9% seen once. The sample comprised PBMCs. Receptors were obtained from a woman aged 40 to 50 with multiple sclerosis.

This clonotype has at least ten counts. The chain links TRBV9 to TRBJ2-7; no clear D gene. The CDR3 runs 15 residues. Deletions cut 0 bases from V and 4 bases from J, with 14 bases between. Germline loops: CDR1 SGDLS, CDR2 YYNGEE. The CDR3 DNA is TGTGCCAGCAGCGTAGATGAGACTCCTACTTACGAGCAGTACTTC. Protein product: CASSVDETPTYEQYF.

This clonotype was seen ten or more times. The chain couples TRBV9 to TRBJ2-3, with D unresolved. CDR3 size: 15 residues. V lost 0 bases and J 2 bases, leaving 10 bases between the germline ends. Germline CDR1 is SGDLS and CDR2 is YYNGEE. The CDR3 is CASSVEGPPTDTQYF. In nucleotides, the CDR3 is TGTGCCAGCAGCGTAGAGGGCCCACCCACAGATACGCAGTATTTT.

This clonotype was observed at least ten times. This chain connects TRBV6-6 to TRBJ2-7; D remains ambiguous. Germline values: CDR1 MNHNY, CDR2 SVGAGI (reference sequence). Trimming removed 2 bases from V and 1 base from J, with 6 bases in between. The CDR3 is 13 residues long. CDR3 residues: CASSYRSSYEQYF. CDR3 coding DNA: TGTGCCAGCAGTTACAGGTCGTCCTACGAGCAGTACTTC.

This clonotype was detected many times. J is TRBJ2-7 and V is TRBV5-1, with TRBD2 as a possible D gene (6 bases). V shed 2 bases and J shed 6 bases, with 9 bases lying between them. CDR3 length: 12 amino acids. Germline-derived CDR1 and CDR2 are SGHRS and YFSETQ. The CDR3 DNA is TGCGCCAGCAGCTTAGGAGGGGTCGAGCAGTACTTC. This gives the protein CASSLGGVEQYF.

This clonotype was recorded many times. The chain recombines TRBV4-1 with TRBJ1-1; TRBD1 is a possible D gene (5 bases). The V end was cut by 0 bases, the J end by 5 bases, with 16 bases between. The CDR3 has 16 amino acids. Germline CDR1 MGHRA, CDR2 YSYEKL. The CDR3 DNA sequence: TGCGCCAGCAGCCAAGAGGTGAGGGGCAGCGGGACTGAAGCTTTCTTT. As protein: CASSQEVRGSGTEAFF.

V usage is TRBV28 and J usage is TRBJ1-1; D gene ambiguous. This CDR3 has 11 residues. The V end was cut by 10 bases, the J end by 3 bases, with 9 bases between. The germline gives CDR1 MDHEN, CDR2 SYDVKM. The CDR3 sequence: CAIYADTEAFF. The CDR3 region has the DNA TGTGCCATTTACGCGGACACTGAAGCTTTCTTT.

This chain connects TRBV18 to TRBJ1-1; no clear D. Germline V lookup: CDR1 KGHSH, CDR2 LQKENI. V was cut by 1 base and J by 3 bases, with 9 bases left in between. There are 14 residues in the CDR3. The CDR3 DNA reads as TGTGCCAGCTCACCACAGGGATGGGACACTGAAGCTTTCTTT. This encodes CASSPQGWDTEAFF.

This clonotype was recorded at least ten times. The genes are TRBV7-9 and TRBJ2-3; TRBD2 matches 11 bases. The ends lost 3 bases at V and 0 bases at J; junction bases unmatched: 5. Germline V gene data show CDR1 as SEHNR and CDR2 as FQNEAQ (reference sequence). CDR3 length equals 17 residues. The DNA of the CDR3 is TGTGCCAGCAGCTTCAGGACTAGCGGGCCTAGCACAGATACGCAGTATTTT. The encoded protein is CASSFRTSGPSTDTQYF.

This clonotype showed up many times. V gene TRBV2 combines with J gene TRBJ1-5; D remains unclear. Between the trimmed V and J ends, which lost 8 bases and 2 bases, there was a span of 7 bases. The CDR3 contains 12 residues. Germline CDR1 is SNHLY and CDR2 is FYNNEI. CDR3 residues: CASDKGNQPQHF. The CDR3 DNA sequence: TGTGCCAGCGACAAAGGCAATCAGCCCCAGCATTTT.

This clonotype has at least ten counts. The chain employs TRBV29-1 and TRBJ1-2, with 10 bases fitting TRBD1. J was trimmed by 2 bases and V by 7 bases; bases with no gene match: 4. Germline V gene sequence: CDR1 SQVTM, CDR2 ANQGSEA. The CDR3 has 13 amino acids. The CDR3 region is CSARTGGNYGYTF. The CDR3, as DNA: TGCAGCGCCCGGACAGGGGGGAACTATGGCTACACCTTC.

This clonotype showed up many times. The chain links TRBV6-2 or TRBV6-3 to TRBJ1-2; perhaps TRBD1 as D (5 bases). The germline CDR1 and CDR2 sequences are MNHEY and SVGEGT. The CDR3 loop spans 14 amino acids. With 2 bases removed from V and 4 bases from J, the gap between germline ends came to 11 bases. The CDR3 reads CASSYADSGYGYTF. In DNA, the CDR3 is TGTGCCAGCAGTTACGCAGACAGTGGCTATGGCTACACCTTC.

Many counts were recorded for this clonotype. The chain uses TRBV12-3 or TRBV12-4 and TRBJ2-3; D gene uncertain. The CDR3 has 12 amino acids. Trimming took off 3 bases at V and 4 bases at J, with 5 bases between the two ends. The CDR3 loop reads CASSFRADTQYF. CDR3 bases: TGTGCCAGCAGTTTTCGAGCAGATACGCAGTATTTT.

This clonotype was observed at least ten times. The chain couples TRBV11-2 to TRBJ2-3, with 9 positions matching TRBD2. The CDR3 spans 17 residues. Germline V CDR1 and CDR2: SGHAT, FQNNGV. The ends lost 0 bases at V and 4 bases at J; junction bases unmatched: 8. The CDR3 nucleotides read TGTGCCAGCAGCTTAGATCGCGGGGGGGCAGGGCCAGATACGCAGTATTTT. Translating it yields CASSLDRGGAGPDTQYF.

This clonotype was found many times. The V call is TRBV12-3 or TRBV12-4, the J call TRBJ1-4; perhaps TRBD1 as D (6 bases). The CDR3 is 14 residues long. Trimming stripped 8 bases from V and 5 bases from J, with 15 bases between. In nucleotides, the CDR3 is TGTGCCAGCGGGGGGCCGCTGGGGAATGAAAAACTGTTTTTT. This gives the protein CASGGPLGNEKLFF.

There are many counts of this clonotype. V gene TRBV25-1 combines with J gene TRBJ1-1; no firm D call. The V end was cut by 6 bases, the J end by 10 bases, with 9 bases between. The length of the CDR3 is 10 residues. Germline loops: CDR1 MGHDK, CDR2 SYGVNS. The CDR3 nucleotides are TGTGCCAGCAGCGGAACGGTAGCTTTCTTT. This translates into CASSGTVAFF.

This clonotype was seen ten or more times. This sequence joins TRBV5-1 and TRBJ1-6; maybe TRBD1 (6 bases). The CDR3 sequence is 15 residues long. V was clipped by 3 bases and J by 9 bases, with 16 bases between them. Germline V lookup: CDR1 SGHRS, CDR2 YFSETQ. CDR3 loop: CASSSLEQGGSPLHF. Here the CDR3 DNA reads TGCGCCAGCAGCTCCCTCGAACAGGGTGGTTCACCCCTCCACTTT.

This clonotype was recorded many times. This chain uses TRBV6-5 with TRBJ2-7; D is tentatively TRBD1 or TRBD2 (6 bases each). The V end was cut by 5 bases, the J end by 2 bases, with 13 bases between. Per the germline V gene, CDR1 is MNHEY and CDR2 is SVGAGI. The CDR3 has 14 residues. As DNA, the CDR3 is TGTGCCAGCAGTCTCCTAAGGGGGGCCTACGAGCAGTACTTC. Encoded protein: CASSLLRGAYEQYF.

This clonotype was seen repeatedly, ten times or more. This chain joins TRBV20-1 and TRBJ2-3, with a possible D match to TRBD2 (6 bases). Germline V lookup: CDR1 DFQATT, CDR2 SNEGSKA (reference sequence). The CDR3 runs 13 residues. Deletions cut 0 bases from V and 4 bases from J, with 8 bases between. CDR3: CSARETRADTQYF. The DNA for the CDR3 is TGCAGTGCTAGAGAGACTAGGGCAGATACGCAGTATTTT.

This clonotype was seen at least ten times. This chain connects TRBV10-3 to TRBJ1-1, with D possibly being TRBD1 (5 bases). V lost 4 bases, J lost 3 bases, and 15 bases lay in between. CDR1 is ENHRY, CDR2 SYGVKD, per germline. This CDR3 spans 15 amino acids. CDR3 DNA: TGTGCCATCAGTGGGACTCGGGGAGGGGACACTGAAGCTTTCTTT. Its protein is CAISGTRGGDTEAFF.

CDR3 coding DNA: TGTGCCAGCTCGGGACTAGTAAAAGAGACCCAGTACTTC. Amino acid sequence: CASSGLVKETQYF. The chain couples TRBV7-8 to TRBJ2-5, with 8 positions matching TRBD2. The CDR3 spans 13 residues. CDR1 is SGHVS and CDR2 is FQNEAQ in the germline V gene. After removal of 8 bases from V and 3 bases from J, the junction contained 5 bases not matched to a gene.

This clonotype has a count of ten or more. CDR3 nucleotides: TGTGCCATCAGTTACAGGGACGAGCAGTACTTC. Amino acid sequence: CAISYRDEQYF. This rearrangement joins TRBV10-3 to TRBJ2-7; tentatively, D is TRBD1 (6 bases). This CDR3 contains 11 residues. Germline V lookup: CDR1 ENHRY, CDR2 SYGVKD. V gave up 5 bases and J gave up 5 bases, with 7 bases separating them.

This clonotype came up many times. The chain is built from TRBV7-3 and TRBJ2-1, with a tentative D call TRBD1 (6 bases). The V gene lost 5 bases and the J gene lost 8 bases, with 16 bases spanning the gap. CDR3 length: 14 residues. CDR1 and CDR2 from the germline V gene are SGHTA and FQGTGA. CDR3 amino acids: CASSVDRFHDEQFF. The CDR3, as DNA: TGTGCCAGCAGCGTCGACAGGTTTCACGATGAGCAGTTCTTC.

This clonotype was seen repeatedly, ten times or more. One end of the junction varies from germline; a read error may be responsible. V usage is TRBV20-1 and J usage is TRBJ2-3; 15 bases map to TRBD2. From germline, CDR1 is DFQATT and CDR2 SNEGSKA (reference sequence). There are 17 residues in the CDR3. The CDR3 region is CSALRPGLAGGTYTQYF. The CDR3 coding sequence is TGCAGTGCTCTTCGTCCGGGACTAGCGGGGGGCACATATACGCAGTATTTT.

This clonotype was counted many times. The CDR3 nucleotides read TGTGCCACCAGCACCGGACAGGGCTACGAGCAGTACTTC. Translating it yields CATSTGQGYEQYF. The rearrangement links TRBV15 to TRBJ2-7; 8 bases fit TRBD1. The CDR3 totals 13 residues. Unmatched junction bases numbered 2, after V lost 4 bases and J lost 3 bases. Looked up from germline, CDR1 is LNHNV and CDR2 is YYDKDF (reference sequence).

This clonotype was recorded many times. CDR3 sequence: CASSFSTTSQYF. CDR3 DNA sequence: TGTGCCAGCAGTTTTTCGACGACTTCGCAGTATTTT. The chain is built from TRBV27 and TRBJ2-3; no clear D. Trimming took 3 bases from V and 10 from J, leaving 11 bases between them. The germline V gene has CDR1 MNHEY and CDR2 SMNVEV (reference sequence). The CDR3 length is 12 residues.

Only a few counts were recorded for this clonotype. The chain recombines TRBV3-1 with TRBJ1-4; TRBD1 is a possible D gene (5 bases). V shed 0 bases and J shed 8 bases, with 13 bases lying between them. This CDR3 comprises 15 residues. The germline gives CDR1 LGHDT, CDR2 YNNKEL (reference sequence). CDR3 residues: CASSQDSQGWEKLFF. CDR3 nucleotides: TGTGCCAGCAGCCAAGATTCGCAGGGATGGGAAAAACTGTTTTTT.